Listed below are T cell receptor beta chains from one sample, sequenced in a study of T cell responses to AZD1222 COVID-19 vaccine. This table comes from immunoSEQ multiplex PCR, and its TCRdb copy is limited to in-frame clones, with some not included. The sample carries about 110,000 clones, around nine tenths recorded once. The sequencing here drew on peripheral blood, taken 28 days after the second AZD1222 dose. The receptors come from an adult who received the AZD1222 COVID-19 vaccine. Both conserved end residues are part of each CDR3. The D gene is left open where the match is weak. Clone size, where shown, is once, few, many, or a class for clones that have expanded.

TRBJ2-3 | . | . | TRBV7-2 | 15 | TGTGCCAGCCGGGGCAAGGGTTATTACGCAGATACGCAGTATTTT | CASRGKGYYADTQYF
TRBJ2-3 | . | . | TRBV19 | 13 | TGTGCCAGTAGTACCCCCTGGACAGATACGCAGTATTTT | CASSTPWTDTQYF
TRBJ1-5 | . | . | TRBV5-1 | 13 | TGCGCCAGCAGTTACGACCTGAATCAGCCCCAGCATTTT | CASSYDLNQPQHF
TRBJ1-2 | . | . | TRBV12-3/TRBV12-4 | 12 | TGTGCCAGCAGTGAGGGGCGCGATGGCTACACCTTC | CASSEGRDGYTF
TRBJ1-1 | TRBD1 | . | TRBV10-3 | 15 | TGTGCCATCAAACGGGACAGGGACATGAACACTGAAGCTTTCTTT | CAIKRDRDMNTEAFF
TRBJ1-4 | TRBD1 | . | TRBV5-1 | 14 | TGCGCCAGCAGCCTCTACAGGGGTAATGAAAAACTGTTTTTT | CASSLYRGNEKLFF
TRBJ1-2 | . | . | TRBV5-6 | 13 | TGTGCCAGCAGCTTGGGACAGGAGTATGGCTACACCTTC | CASSLGQEYGYTF
TRBJ2-1 | TRBD1 | . | TRBV19 | 13 | TGTGCCAGTAGTCGGACAGGATACAATGAGCAGTTCTTC | CASSRTGYNEQFF
TRBJ2-2 | TRBD1 | . | TRBV5-1 | 15 | TGCGCCAGCAGCTTGGAGACAGGGGACACCGGGGAGCTGTTTTTT | CASSLETGDTGELFF
TRBJ1-2 | . | . | TRBV9 | 14 | TGTGCCAGCAGCAGAGACGGGCTTAACTATGGCTACACCTTC | CASSRDGLNYGYTF
TRBJ2-5 | . | . | TRBV18 | 15 | TGTGCCAGCTCACCACCGAGGGGTGGTTTAGAGACCCAGTACTTC | CASSPPRGGLETQYF
TRBJ2-3 | . | . | TRBV5-8 | 12 | TGTGCCAGCAGCCGTACAGGGTATACGCAGTATTTT | CASSRTGYTQYF
TRBJ2-2 | . | once | TRBV2 | 16 | TGTGCCAGCAGTGAAGAGGTCGCAGGAGGGACCGGGGAGCTGTTTTTT | CASSEEVAGGTGELFF
TRBJ1-2 | TRBD1 | . | TRBV7-2 | 14 | TGTGCCAGCAGCCCGGACAGGGTTGGGTATGGCTACACCTTC | CASSPDRVGYGYTF
TRBJ1-2 | TRBD1 | . | TRBV5-6 | 14 | TGTGCCAGCAGCTTGGGACAGGGTGAATATGGCTACACCTTC | CASSLGQGEYGYTF